The 22 T cell receptor beta chains reported below all come from one sample, sequenced in a study of low-dose radiotherapy and immunotherapy resistance in tumors. Both TCRalpha and TCRbeta chains were reverse transcribed with V-gene-specific primers. With a V-primer adapter and a constant-region primer, TCRs were amplified for about 22 PCR cycles. TCRdb processed the reads anew with MiXCR; each CDR3 protein has one entry. The sample includes roughly 16,000 distinct CDR3 sequences, 70% of them seen just once. The receptors come from a human donor with advanced metastatic prostate, ovarian, gallbladder or colorectal cancer (not recorded which). This table probably holds off-target reads from a library built for another chain.

V and J are TRBV24-1 and TRBJ1-5; TRBD1 matches at 9 bases. This CDR3 is 14 amino acids long. V was clipped by 7 bases and J by 4 bases; unmatched bases: 4. CDR1 and CDR2 (germline): KGHDR, SFDVKD. In DNA, the CDR3 is TGTGCCACCAGCCCACAGGGGGCGAATCAGCCCCAGCATTTT. It specifies CATSPQGANQPQHF.

The J gene is TRBJ2-1, the V gene TRBV10-3; D remains unclear. V lost 6 bases and J 9 bases, leaving 15 bases between the germline ends. CDR3 size: 13 residues. The germline V gene has CDR1 ENHRY and CDR2 SYGVKD. This chain's CDR3 is CAIRAIESSEQFF. The CDR3 nucleotides read TGTGCCATCAGAGCTATAGAGTCGTCTGAGCAGTTCTTC.

V and J are TRBV7-8 and TRBJ2-1, with D unclear. CDR1 and CDR2 from the germline V gene are SGHVS and FQNEAQ. V dropped 1 base and J dropped 9 bases, with 4 bases sitting between them. This CDR3 is 11 amino acids long. CDR3 in DNA: TGTGCCAGCAGCTTAGTAAGTGAGCAGTTCTTC. Translated: CASSLVSEQFF. The whole variable domain, remainder taken from reference TRBV7-8 and TRBJ2-1, is GAGVSQSPRYKVAKRGQDVALRCDPISGHVSLFWYQQALGQGPEFLTYFQNEAQLDKSGLPSDRFFAERPEGSVSTLKIQRTQQEDSAVYLCASSLVSEQFFGPGTRLTVL.

The count of this clonotype is one. The genes are TRBV10-3 and TRBJ2-7; 9 bases agree with TRBD1. Germline V gene lookup returns CDR1 ENHRY and CDR2 SYGVKD. After removal of 6 bases from V and 4 bases from J, the junction contained 4 bases not matched to a gene. The CDR3 is 13 residues long. The chain's CDR3 is CAIRTGGQYEQYF. In DNA, the CDR3 is TGTGCCATCAGAACAGGGGGCCAATACGAGCAGTACTTC.

The chain is built from TRBV26 and TRBJ2-5; the table's D call, TRBD1, has no DNA check behind it. TRBV26 is an annotated pseudogene. CDR3 length equals 16 residues. CDR3 protein: CASSSAGTGAQETQYF. For the CDR3, the DNA is TGTGCCAGCAGTTCGGCCGGGACAGGGGCCCAAGAGACCCAGTACTTC.

This clonotype has a handful of counts. The chain couples TRBV5-1 to TRBJ2-7; TRBD1 aligns across 9 bases. The germline V gene encodes CDR1 SGHRS and CDR2 YFSETQ. Losses at the gene ends were 3 bases for V and 6 bases for J; bases not matched to a gene: 10. This CDR3 is 15 amino acids long. The CDR3 bases are TGCGCCAGCAGCTCGGGGGACAGGGCTTGGGCCGAGCAGTACTTC. Protein sequence: CASSSGDRAWAEQYF. Combining the CDR3 with reference TRBV5-1 and TRBJ2-7 gives the whole variable domain KAGVTQTPRYLIKTRGQQVTLSCSPISGHRSVSWYQQTPGQGLQFLFEYFSETQRNKGNFPGRFSGRQFSNSRSEMNVSTLELGDSALYLCASSSGDRAWAEQYFGPGTRLTVT.

The chain combines TRBV5-4 with TRBJ2-2, with TRBD1 identical over 9 bases. The CDR3 totals 18 residues. Trimming removed 4 bases from V and 4 bases from J; junction bases left unmatched: 14. Germline-derived CDR1 and CDR2 are SGHNT and YYREEE (reference sequence). CDR3 residues: CASSGGGRTGEITGELFF. The CDR3 nucleotides are TGTGCCAGCAGCGGGGGGGGTCGGACAGGGGAGATCACCGGGGAGCTGTTTTTT.

The J gene is TRBJ2-2, the V gene TRBV4-3, with 14 bases identical to TRBD2. Germline assignment: CDR1 LGHNA and CDR2 YSLEER. This CDR3 has 19 amino acids. The V and J ends lost 3 bases and 2 bases, in that order; junction bases with no gene match: 8. CDR3 residues: CASSHGPGLAGVNTGELFF. In DNA form, the CDR3 reads TGCGCCAGCAGCCATGGACCGGGACTAGCGGGGGTTAACACCGGGGAGCTGTTTTTT.

The chain uses TRBV9 and TRBJ2-1, with D possibly matching TRBD1 (7 bases). This CDR3 is built from 14 residues. V lost 3 bases and J lost 5, with 12 bases in between. Germline V lookup: CDR1 SGDLS, CDR2 YYNGEE. CDR3 region: CASSGGDSHNEQFF. The CDR3 coding sequence is TGTGCCAGCAGCGGGGGGGACAGTCACAATGAGCAGTTCTTC.

This clonotype was seen a few times. This rearrangement joins TRBV2 to TRBJ2-7; D unclear. V was trimmed by 5 bases and J by 2 bases, leaving 7 bases between them. The CDR3 extends over 12 amino acids. The germline CDR1 and CDR2 sequences are SNHLY and FYNNEI. DNA of the CDR3: TGTGCCAGCAGTTCCGGTCCCTACGAGCAGTACTTC. Residues: CASSSGPYEQYF.

This chain joins TRBV13 and TRBJ2-1, with 10 bases fitting TRBD2. This CDR3 is 16 amino acids long. J was trimmed by 1 base and V by 4 bases; bases with no gene match: 4. Germline V gene data show CDR1 as PRHDT and CDR2 as FYEKMQ (reference sequence). This chain's CDR3 is CASSSTSGRSYNEQFF. CDR3 DNA: TGTGCCAGCAGCTCGACTAGCGGGCGTTCCTACAATGAGCAGTTCTTC.

The chain is built from TRBV27 and TRBJ1-5, with D perhaps matching TRBD1 (5 bases). The CDR3 runs to 14 residues. V lost 10 bases and J lost 1, with 14 bases in between. CDR1 and CDR2 (germline): MNHEY, SMNVEV (reference sequence). For the CDR3, the DNA is TGTGCCACCACGGGACGTCGGAGCAATCAGCCCCAGCATTTT. Amino acid sequence: CATTGRRSNQPQHF.

The chain uses TRBV6-6 and TRBJ2-5; 8 bases line up with TRBD2. V lost 7 bases to trimming and J lost 5 bases; unmatched junction nucleotides: 0. Germline loops: CDR1 MNHNY, CDR2 SVGAGI (reference sequence). CDR3 size: 11 residues. CDR3 DNA sequence: TGTGCCAGCACGGGGGGGGAGACCCAGTACTTC. As protein: CASTGGETQYF.

CDR3 protein: CASSVFPGGNTDTQYF. CDR3 DNA sequence: TGTGCCAGCAGTGTTTTCCCAGGGGGCAACACAGATACGCAGTATTTT. The chain recombines TRBV2 with TRBJ2-3; 8 nucleotides line up with TRBD1. Germline V gene sequence: CDR1 SNHLY, CDR2 FYNNEI. There are 16 residues in the CDR3. J was trimmed by 2 bases and V by 4 bases; bases with no gene match: 8. Looking up the rest from reference TRBV2 and TRBJ2-3 gives the full variable domain: EPEVTQTPSHQVTQMGQEVILRCVPISNHLYFYWYRQILGQKVEFLVSFYNNEISEKSEIFDDQFSVERPDGSNFTLKIRSTKLEDSAMYFCASSVFPGGNTDTQYFGPGTRLTVL.

This clonotype was picked up one time. The rearrangement joins TRBV12-3 or TRBV12-4 to TRBJ2-5; 7 positions agree with TRBD2. The CDR3 has 12 amino acids. Germline trimming cut 3 bases from V and 10 bases from J; bases unmatched to any gene: 5. The CDR3 region is CASSLSSGDQYF. The CDR3 region has the DNA TGTGCCAGCAGTTTGTCTAGCGGTGACCAGTACTTC.

This clonotype was seen a single time. The rearrangement joins TRBV29-1 to TRBJ2-4, with TRBD2 as a possible D gene (6 bases). With 4 bases removed from V and 6 bases from J, the gap between germline ends came to 13 bases. CDR3 size: 13 residues. CDR1 SQVTM and CDR2 ANQGSEA come from the germline V gene. This CDR3 is CSVGTSPGNIQYF. In nucleotides, the CDR3 is TGCAGCGTTGGAACTAGCCCCGGAAACATTCAGTACTTC.

The chain employs TRBV5-1 and TRBJ2-7; 7 bases fit TRBD1. This CDR3 is 16 amino acids long. Trimming at V came to 0 bases and at J to 3 bases, leaving 9 bases not matched to a gene. Germline CDR1 and CDR2: SGHRS and YFSETQ. The CDR3 nucleotides read TGCGCCAGCAGCTTGGGACAGGGACAGAACGGCTACGAGCAGTACTTC. This translates into CASSLGQGQNGYEQYF.

The rearrangement links TRBV7-9 to TRBJ2-2, with 11 bases that match TRBD2. In germline, CDR1 is SEHNR, CDR2 FQNEAQ (reference sequence). V trimming: 3 bases; J trimming: 7 bases; junction bases outside the gene matches: 10. The CDR3 runs 17 residues. This CDR3 reads CASSLYSSGGSGGELFF. The CDR3 DNA reads as TGTGCCAGCAGCTTGTACTCTAGCGGGGGGAGCGGCGGGGAGCTGTTTTTT.

A few counts support this clonotype. The V call is TRBV9, the J call TRBJ2-1; D possibly matches TRBD1 or TRBD2 (6 bases each). With 0 bases removed from V and 10 bases from J, the gap between germline ends came to 11 bases. The V gene's germline CDR1 is SGDLS and CDR2 YYNGEE. This CDR3 has 13 residues. The CDR3 protein is CASSVVEGGEQFF. CDR3 DNA sequence: TGTGCCAGCAGCGTAGTCGAAGGGGGGGAGCAGTTCTTC. The complete variable domain, with remaining parts taken from reference TRBV9 and TRBJ2-1, reads DSGVTQTPKHLITATGQRVTLRCSPRSGDLSVYWYQQSLDQGLQFLIQYYNGEERAKGNILERFSAQQFPDLHSELNLSSLELGDSALYFCASSVVEGGEQFFGPGTRLTVL.

This sequence joins TRBV11-2 and TRBJ2-1; TRBD1 or TRBD2 may be the D gene (6 bases each). Germline V CDR1 and CDR2: SGHAT, FQNNGV. The CDR3 covers 15 residues. V lost 1 base and J lost 4, with 11 bases in between. CDR3 amino acids: CASSLVSGAYNEQFF. In DNA form, the CDR3 reads TGTGCCAGCAGCTTAGTGTCGGGGGCATACAATGAGCAGTTCTTC. Supplemented by reference TRBV11-2 and TRBJ2-1, the full variable domain reads EAGVAQSPRYKIIEKRQSVAFWCNPISGHATLYWYQQILGQGPKLLIQFQNNGVVDDSQLPKDRFSAERLKGVDSTLKIQPAKLEDSAVYLCASSLVSGAYNEQFFGPGTRLTVL.

This chain connects TRBV28 to TRBJ2-1; possibly TRBD2 for D (5 bases). Germline CDR1 reads MDHEN; CDR2 reads SYDVKM. Trimming stripped 3 bases from V and 7 bases from J, with 10 bases between. CDR3 length: 13 residues. As DNA, the CDR3 is TGTGCCAGCAGTTTTGGGAGATATAATGAGCAGTTCTTC. Its translation is CASSFGRYNEQFF.

This clonotype occurred a few times. V gene TRBV20-1 combines with J gene TRBJ2-5, with 12 bases aligning to TRBD2. This CDR3 contains 15 residues. The germline V gene has CDR1 DFQATT and CDR2 SNEGSKA (reference sequence). Trimming removed 6 bases from V and 5 bases from J; junction bases left unmatched: 10. The CDR3 region has the DNA TGCAGTGCAGTAGGGACTAGCGGGTCGAGGGAGACCCAGTACTTC. This gives the protein CSAVGTSGSRETQYF.